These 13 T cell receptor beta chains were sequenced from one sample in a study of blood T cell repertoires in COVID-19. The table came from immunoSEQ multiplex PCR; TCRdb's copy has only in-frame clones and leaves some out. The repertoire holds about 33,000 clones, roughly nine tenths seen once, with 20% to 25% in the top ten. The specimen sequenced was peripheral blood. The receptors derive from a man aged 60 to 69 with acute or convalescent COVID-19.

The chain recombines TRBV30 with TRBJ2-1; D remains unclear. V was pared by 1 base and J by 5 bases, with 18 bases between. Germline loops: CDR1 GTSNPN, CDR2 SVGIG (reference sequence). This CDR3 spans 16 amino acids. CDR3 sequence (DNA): TGTGCCTGGAGTGGCTCCCTACAGTTCCATAACAATGAGCAGTTCTTC. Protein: CAWSGSLQFHNNEQFF.

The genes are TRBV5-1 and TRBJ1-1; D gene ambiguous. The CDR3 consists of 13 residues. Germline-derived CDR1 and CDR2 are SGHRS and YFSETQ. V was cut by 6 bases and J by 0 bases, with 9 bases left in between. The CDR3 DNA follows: TGCGCCAGCACCACAGAGCTGAACACTGAAGCTTTCTTT. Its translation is CASTTELNTEAFF.

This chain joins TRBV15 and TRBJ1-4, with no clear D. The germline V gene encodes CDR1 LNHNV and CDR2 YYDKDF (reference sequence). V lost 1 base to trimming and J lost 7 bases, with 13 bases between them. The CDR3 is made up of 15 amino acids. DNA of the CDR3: TGTGCCACCAGCAGAGCGGCGGGGAGGTCTGAAAAACTGTTTTTT. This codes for CATSRAAGRSEKLFF.

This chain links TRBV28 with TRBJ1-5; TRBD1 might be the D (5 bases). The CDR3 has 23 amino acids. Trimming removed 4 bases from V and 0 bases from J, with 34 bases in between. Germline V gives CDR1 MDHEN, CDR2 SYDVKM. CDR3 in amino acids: CASSSRLGRGMRQGPNSNQPQHF. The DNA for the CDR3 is TGTGCCAGCAGTTCTAGGCTCGGACGGGGGATGCGTCAAGGCCCAAATAGCAATCAGCCCCAGCATTTT.

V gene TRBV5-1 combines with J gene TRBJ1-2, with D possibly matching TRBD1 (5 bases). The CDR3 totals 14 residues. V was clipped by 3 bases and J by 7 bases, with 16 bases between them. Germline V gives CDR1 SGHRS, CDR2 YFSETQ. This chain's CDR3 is CASSSLIQGSGYTF. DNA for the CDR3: TGCGCCAGCAGCTCCCTTATCCAGGGCTCTGGCTACACCTTC.

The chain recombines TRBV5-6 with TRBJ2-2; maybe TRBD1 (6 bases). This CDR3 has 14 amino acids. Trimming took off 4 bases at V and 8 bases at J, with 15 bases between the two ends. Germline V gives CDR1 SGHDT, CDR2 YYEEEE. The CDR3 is CASSGLTGSGELFF. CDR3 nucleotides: TGTGCCAGCAGCGGCCTAACAGGGAGTGGGGAGCTGTTTTTT.

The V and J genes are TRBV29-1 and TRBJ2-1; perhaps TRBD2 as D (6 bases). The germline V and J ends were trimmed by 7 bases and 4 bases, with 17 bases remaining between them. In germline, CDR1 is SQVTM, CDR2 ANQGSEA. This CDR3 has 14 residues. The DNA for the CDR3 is TGCAGCGGGCGGGATGGCGGGTCTTACAATGAGCAGTTCTTC. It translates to CSGRDGGSYNEQFF.

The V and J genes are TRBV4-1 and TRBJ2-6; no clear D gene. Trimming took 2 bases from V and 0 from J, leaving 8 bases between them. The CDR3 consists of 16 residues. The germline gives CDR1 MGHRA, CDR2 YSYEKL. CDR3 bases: TGCGCCAGCAGCCAATTTCAGGTCTCTGGGGCCAACGTCCTGACTTTC. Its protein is CASSQFQVSGANVLTF.

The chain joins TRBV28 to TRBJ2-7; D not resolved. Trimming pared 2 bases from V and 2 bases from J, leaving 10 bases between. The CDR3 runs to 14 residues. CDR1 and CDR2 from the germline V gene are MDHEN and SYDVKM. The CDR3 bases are TGTGCCAGCAGTTTAGGTGGCAGAACCTACGAGCAGTACGTC. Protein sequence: CASSLGGRTYEQYV.

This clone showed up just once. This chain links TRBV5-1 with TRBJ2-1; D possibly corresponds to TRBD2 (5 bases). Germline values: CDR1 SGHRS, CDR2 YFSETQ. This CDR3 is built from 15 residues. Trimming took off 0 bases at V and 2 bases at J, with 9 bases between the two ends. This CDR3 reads CASSLAGDTYNEQFF. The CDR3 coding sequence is TGCGCCAGCAGCTTGGCCGGGGATACCTACAATGAGCAGTTCTTC.

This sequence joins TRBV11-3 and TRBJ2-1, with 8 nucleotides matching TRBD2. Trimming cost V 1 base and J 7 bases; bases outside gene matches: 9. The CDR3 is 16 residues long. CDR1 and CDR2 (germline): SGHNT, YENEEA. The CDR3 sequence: CASSLVDSGSWNEQFF. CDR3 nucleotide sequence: TGTGCCAGCAGCTTAGTCGACAGCGGGAGTTGGAATGAGCAGTTCTTC.

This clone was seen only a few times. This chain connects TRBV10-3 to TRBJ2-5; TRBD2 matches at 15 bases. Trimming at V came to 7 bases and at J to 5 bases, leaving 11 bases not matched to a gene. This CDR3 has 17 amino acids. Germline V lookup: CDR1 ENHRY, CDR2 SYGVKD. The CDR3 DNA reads TGTGCCATCACCGCAGGACTAGCGGGAGGGATGGGTGAGACCCAGTACTTC. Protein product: CAITAGLAGGMGETQYF.

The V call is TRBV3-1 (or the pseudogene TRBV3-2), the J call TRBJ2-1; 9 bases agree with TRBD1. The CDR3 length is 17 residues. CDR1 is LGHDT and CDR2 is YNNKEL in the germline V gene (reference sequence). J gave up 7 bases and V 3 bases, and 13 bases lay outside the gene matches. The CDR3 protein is CASSQGLHRGRVNEQFF. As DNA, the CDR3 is TGTGCCAGCAGCCAGGGGCTCCACAGGGGGCGCGTGAATGAGCAGTTCTTC.